The 17 T cell receptor beta chains listed next were all sequenced from one sample in a study of cytomegalovirus exposure and HLA in healthy donors. With 60 Vbeta and 13 Jbeta primers, the PCR was carried out. Clones were sequenced by immunoSEQ multiplex PCR, and TCRdb holds only the in-frame ones, with some missing. The sample has 150,000 to 200,000 clones, about 81% seen once; the top ten hold about 2.2%. The sequencing sample was made of PBMCs. These receptors were taken from a woman in her thirties in good health and CMV-seronegative.

The V call is TRBV27, the J call TRBJ1-4, with D possibly being TRBD1 (6 bases). V dropped 7 bases and J dropped 3 bases, with 21 bases sitting between them. Germline V gene lookup returns CDR1 MNHEY and CDR2 SMNVEV (reference sequence). This CDR3 is 17 amino acids long. In DNA, the CDR3 is TGTGCCAGCACCCAATTTGGGAGGGGGGCAGCTAATGAAAAACTGTTTTTT. This codes for CASTQFGRGAANEKLFF.

The rearrangement joins TRBV27 to TRBJ2-1; 7 bases agree with TRBD2. CDR1 is MNHEY, CDR2 SMNVEV, per germline (reference sequence). This CDR3 has 15 residues. The junction had 3 bases not matched to a gene; V was cut back by 2 bases and J by 2 bases. CDR3 sequence reads: CASSLAGVAYNEQFF. The DNA for the CDR3 is TGTGCCAGCAGTTTAGCGGGAGTTGCCTACAATGAGCAGTTCTTC.

The chain links TRBV7-3 to TRBJ2-2, with 8 bases that match TRBD2. J was trimmed by 6 bases and V by 5 bases; bases with no gene match: 5. The CDR3 totals 14 residues. Looked up from germline, CDR1 is SGHTA and CDR2 is FQGTGA. CDR3 amino acids: CASSLLGGAGELFF. CDR3 nucleotides: TGTGCCAGCAGCCTACTCGGGGGGGCCGGGGAGCTGTTTTTT.

This chain uses TRBV4-2 with TRBJ2-2; 12 bases fit TRBD1. Germline V lookup: CDR1 LGHNA, CDR2 YNFKEQ. Germline trimming cut 3 bases from V and 4 bases from J; bases unmatched to any gene: 3. The CDR3 spans 16 residues. This CDR3 is CASSQGQGAGTGELFF. CDR3 coding DNA: TGTGCCAGCAGCCAGGGACAGGGGGCTGGCACCGGGGAGCTGTTTTTT.

The chain combines TRBV9 with TRBJ1-2; 7 bases fit TRBD1. From germline, CDR1 is SGDLS and CDR2 YYNGEE. Trimming cost V 0 bases and J 4 bases; bases outside gene matches: 6. This CDR3 has 15 residues. Here the CDR3 DNA reads TGTGCCAGCAGCGTAGGTCCGGGACAGAGCTATGGCTACACCTTC. Its protein product is CASSVGPGQSYGYTF.

The rearrangement links TRBV5-1 to TRBJ2-7; the match to TRBD2 covers 8 bases. Germline CDR1 and CDR2: SGHRS and YFSETQ. V shed 3 bases, J shed 5 bases, and the junction held 10 bases outside the gene matches. This CDR3 is 15 amino acids long. The CDR3 here is CASSSGGAGENEQYF. CDR3 bases: TGCGCCAGCAGCTCCGGAGGAGCGGGAGAAAACGAGCAGTACTTC.

V and J are TRBV5-5 and TRBJ1-4; D unclear. The CDR3 is made up of 15 amino acids. Trimming pared 0 bases from V and 3 bases from J, leaving 9 bases between. CDR1 is SGHKS and CDR2 is YYEKEE in the germline V gene (reference sequence). The CDR3 sequence: CASSLARVPNEKLFF. The CDR3 DNA reads as TGTGCCAGCAGCTTGGCCCGGGTCCCTAATGAAAAACTGTTTTTT.

J is TRBJ2-5 and V is TRBV18; tentative D call: TRBD2 (6 bases). Germline CDR1 and CDR2: KGHSH and LQKENI. This CDR3 contains 12 residues. V was shortened by 3 bases and J by 4 bases, with 6 bases between the two germline ends. In DNA form, the CDR3 reads TGTGCCAGCTCACCGGAGGGAGAGACCCAGTACTTC. Translation gives CASSPEGETQYF. Full variable domain (outside the CDR3, taken from reference TRBV18 and TRBJ2-5): NAGVMQNPRHLVRRRGQEARLRCSPMKGHSHVYWYRQLPEEGLKFMVYLQKENIIDESGMPKERFSAEFPKEGPSILRIQQVVRGDSAAYFCASSPEGETQYFGPGTRLLVL.

J is TRBJ1-5 and V is TRBV2, with D possibly being TRBD1 (5 bases). The CDR3 consists of 14 residues. CDR1 SNHLY and CDR2 FYNNEI come from the germline V gene. The V gene lost 3 bases and the J gene lost 6 bases, with 12 bases spanning the gap. The CDR3 loop is CASSEQGTPQPQHF. The CDR3 nucleotides are TGTGCCAGCAGTGAGCAGGGAACGCCTCAGCCCCAGCATTTT.

This clone appeared a single time. The V gene is TRBV5-1, the J gene TRBJ2-7; D may be TRBD1 (6 bases). The CDR3 covers 14 residues. V was cut by 3 bases and J by 3 bases, with 13 bases left in between. Germline V CDR1 and CDR2: SGHRS, YFSETQ. CDR3 sequence: CASSSTGGNYEQYF. CDR3 nucleotides: TGCGCCAGCAGCTCGACAGGTGGAAACTACGAGCAGTACTTC.

The chain couples TRBV7-2 to TRBJ1-1, with D perhaps matching TRBD1 (6 bases). The CDR3 totals 13 residues. V lost 11 bases and J 5 bases, leaving 18 bases between the germline ends. Germline CDR1 SGHTA, CDR2 FQGNSA. The CDR3 sequence: CASTGPARTEAFF. CDR3 nucleotide sequence: TGTGCCTCCACAGGGCCCGCGAGGACTGAAGCTTTCTTT.

The table lists this clone with a count of one. CDR3 amino acids: CASSSEQGGNTIYF. The CDR3 nucleotides read TGTGCCAGCAGCTCAGAACAGGGTGGAAACACCATATATTTT. This chain uses TRBV13 with TRBJ1-3, with a tentative D call TRBD1 (6 bases). Trimming left V 4 bases short and J 3 bases short, with 10 bases between. The germline gives CDR1 PRHDT, CDR2 FYEKMQ (reference sequence). The CDR3 has 14 residues. The variable domain in full, completed from reference TRBV13 and TRBJ1-3, reads AAGVIQSPRHLIKEKRETATLKCYPIPRHDTVYWYQQGPGQDPQFLISFYEKMQSDKGSIPDRFSAQQFSDYHSELNMSSLELGDSALYFCASSSEQGGNTIYFGEGSWLTVV.

This clone was counted a few times. This chain uses TRBV7-9 with TRBJ1-1; TRBD1 agrees at 8 bases. V gave up 6 bases and J gave up 1 base; unmatched junction bases: 4. CDR3 length: 14 amino acids. CDR1 and CDR2 from the germline V gene are SEHNR and FQNEAQ (reference sequence). The DNA of the CDR3 is TGTGCCAGCAGGGAGGACAGGGAGAACACTGAAGCTTTCTTT. It translates to CASREDRENTEAFF.

The chain is built from TRBV7-3 and TRBJ2-3; a possible D gene is TRBD2 (5 bases). There are 14 residues in the CDR3. CDR1 and CDR2 from the germline V gene are SGHTA and FQGTGA. Trimming left V 2 bases short and J 2 bases short, with 8 bases between. As DNA, the CDR3 is TGTGCCAGCAGCTTAGACGGGGTCACAGATACGCAGTATTTT. It is translated as CASSLDGVTDTQYF.

The rearrangement uses TRBV30 and TRBJ2-3; perhaps TRBD2 as D (6 bases). The CDR3 consists of 16 residues. V lost 4 bases to trimming and J lost 0 bases, with 17 bases between them. Per the germline V gene, CDR1 is GTSNPN and CDR2 is SVGIG (reference sequence). The CDR3 loop is CAWTPGASSSTDTQYF. In DNA form, the CDR3 reads TGTGCCTGGACGCCGGGAGCTTCCTCTAGCACAGATACGCAGTATTTT. Complete variable domain (other parts from reference TRBV30 and TRBJ2-3): SQTIHQWPATLVQPVGSPLSLECTVEGTSNPNLYWYRQAAGRGLQLLFYSVGIGQISSEVPQNLSASRPQDRQFILSSKKLLLSDSGFYLCAWTPGASSSTDTQYFGPGTRLTVL.

This chain connects TRBV7-2 to TRBJ1-6; D not resolved. CDR1 and CDR2 from the germline V gene are SGHTA and FQGNSA. V was cut by 1 base and J by 7 bases, with 11 bases left in between. This CDR3 spans 15 amino acids. The DNA for the CDR3 is TGTGCCAGCAGCTTAGGTACGGGTTGGAATTCACCCCTCCACTTT. Translating gives CASSLGTGWNSPLHF. Using reference TRBV7-2 and TRBJ1-6 for the parts outside the CDR3, the full variable domain is GAGVSQSPSNKVTEKGKDVELRCDPISGHTALYWYRQSLGQGLEFLIYFQGNSAPDKSGLPSDRFSAERTGGSVSTLTIQRTQQEDSAVYLCASSLGTGWNSPLHFGNGTRLTVT.

The chain is built from TRBV4-1 and TRBJ1-6, with TRBD1 identical over 9 bases. Germline V gene data show CDR1 as MGHRA and CDR2 as YSYEKL. V gave up 0 bases and J gave up 10 bases; unmatched junction bases: 7. CDR3 size: 16 residues. The CDR3 reads CASSQDRGQGGSPLHF. DNA for the CDR3: TGCGCCAGCAGCCAAGATCGGGGACAGGGTGGATCACCCCTCCACTTT.